This record covers a single T cell receptor beta chain. Sequencing was performed with immunoSEQ multiplex PCR; in TCRdb, only in-frame clones are kept and a portion is missing. The sample lists 170,000 or so clones; roughly 90% were seen once. This CDR3 is 16 amino acids long. Trimming cost V 6 bases and J 2 bases, with 20 bases left between them. Germline V gives CDR1 SGHAT, CDR2 FQNNGV. The data were obtained in a study of blood T cell repertoires in COVID-19. The TCR originated in a woman between 45 and 60 years old who had recovered from COVID-19. The V call is TRBV11-2, the J call TRBJ2-7; a weak D match, TRBD1 (6 bases). Material for sequencing was PBMCs or T cells enriched from blood (not recorded which). The CDR3 DNA reads TGTGCCAGCAGATCTCCAGGCAGGGGATATCCCTACGAGCAGTACTTC. Translation: CASRSPGRGYPYEQYF.